The subject of this entry is one TCR beta chain. Sequencing was performed with immunoSEQ multiplex PCR; in TCRdb, only in-frame clones are kept and a portion is missing. The sample includes hundreds of thousands of clones, roughly 90% seen only once; the top ten take roughly 0.0097%. The data originate from a study of shared T cell receptors in the human thymus. Germline CDR1 and CDR2: SGHDN and FVKESK. The length of the CDR3 is 15 residues. Unmatched junction bases numbered 7, after V lost 2 bases and J lost 8 bases. The same sample was also used in a study of human thymus T cells. That work contributes: Each of the donors was a healthy Finnish infant who was undergoing open corrective cardiac surgery for congenital heart defects. Thymic TCR repertoires of unrelated people reportedly overlapped highly.

Source material: thymocytes. This receptor was taken from a boy less than two years old with a congenital heart defect. The chain combines TRBV14 with TRBJ2-1; 9 bases are a match to TRBD2. The CDR3 protein is CASSQFRREGYEQFF. Here the CDR3 DNA reads TGTGCCAGCAGCCAATTTAGGCGGGAGGGGTATGAGCAGTTCTTC.